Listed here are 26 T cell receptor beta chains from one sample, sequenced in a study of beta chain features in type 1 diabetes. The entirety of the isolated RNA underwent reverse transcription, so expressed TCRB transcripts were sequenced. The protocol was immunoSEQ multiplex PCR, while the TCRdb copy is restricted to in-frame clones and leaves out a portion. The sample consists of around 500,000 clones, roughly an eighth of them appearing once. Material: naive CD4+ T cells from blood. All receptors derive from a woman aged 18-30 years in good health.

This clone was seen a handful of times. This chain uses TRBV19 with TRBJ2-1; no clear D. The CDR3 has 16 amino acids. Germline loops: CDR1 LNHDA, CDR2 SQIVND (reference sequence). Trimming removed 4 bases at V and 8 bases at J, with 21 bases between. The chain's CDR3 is CASSSDLRVGPDEQFF. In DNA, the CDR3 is TGTGCCAGTAGTAGCGATTTAAGGGTCGGCCCGGATGAGCAGTTCTTC.

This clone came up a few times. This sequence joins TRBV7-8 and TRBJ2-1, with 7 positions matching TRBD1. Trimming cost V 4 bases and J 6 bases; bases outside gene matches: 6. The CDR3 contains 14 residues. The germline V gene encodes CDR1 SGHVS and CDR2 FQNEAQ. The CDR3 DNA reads TGTGCCAGCAGCTGGGGGACAGCTGGCAATGAGCAGTTCTTC. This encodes CASSWGTAGNEQFF.

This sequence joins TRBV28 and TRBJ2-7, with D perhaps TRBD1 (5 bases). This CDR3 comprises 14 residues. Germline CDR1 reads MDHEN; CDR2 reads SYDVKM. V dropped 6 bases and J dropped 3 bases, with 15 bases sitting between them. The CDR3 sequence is CASSRYPGYYEQYV. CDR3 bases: TGTGCCAGCAGCAGATATCCAGGGTACTACGAGCAGTACGTC.

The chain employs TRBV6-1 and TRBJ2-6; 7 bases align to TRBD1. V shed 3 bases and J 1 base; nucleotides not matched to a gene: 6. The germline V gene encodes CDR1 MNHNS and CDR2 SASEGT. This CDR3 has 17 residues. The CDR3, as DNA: TGTGCCAGCAGTGATAGGACAGGAAAGTCTGGGGCCAACGTCCTGACTTTC. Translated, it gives CASSDRTGKSGANVLTF.

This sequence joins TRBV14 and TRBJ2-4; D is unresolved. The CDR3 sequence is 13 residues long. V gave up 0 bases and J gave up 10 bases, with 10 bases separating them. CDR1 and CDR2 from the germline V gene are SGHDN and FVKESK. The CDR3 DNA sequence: TGTGCCAGCAGCCAAGATGGCGTGAGGATTCAGTACTTC. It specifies CASSQDGVRIQYF.

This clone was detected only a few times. The CDR3 here is CASSLDEPGANVLTF. The CDR3 bases are TGTGCCAGCAGCTTGGACGAGCCTGGGGCCAACGTCCTGACTTTC. The chain has TRBV5-4 and TRBJ2-6; D call uncertain. CDR3 size: 15 residues. Trimming took off 0 bases at V and 2 bases at J, with 6 bases between the two ends. Germline-derived CDR1 and CDR2 are SGHNT and YYREEE (reference sequence).

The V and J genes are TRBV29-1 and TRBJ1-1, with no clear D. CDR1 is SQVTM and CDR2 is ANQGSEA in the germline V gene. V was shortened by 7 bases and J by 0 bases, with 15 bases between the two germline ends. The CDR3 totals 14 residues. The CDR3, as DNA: TGCAGCGCCGCCCGAGCGATGATGAACACTGAAGCTTTCTTT. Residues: CSAARAMMNTEAFF.

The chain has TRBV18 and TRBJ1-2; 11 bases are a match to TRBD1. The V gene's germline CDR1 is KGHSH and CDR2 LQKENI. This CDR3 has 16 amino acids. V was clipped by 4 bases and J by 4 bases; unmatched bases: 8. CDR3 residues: CASSHSGTGGGYGYTF. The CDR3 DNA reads TGTGCCAGCTCACACTCCGGGACAGGGGGTGGCTATGGCTACACCTTC.

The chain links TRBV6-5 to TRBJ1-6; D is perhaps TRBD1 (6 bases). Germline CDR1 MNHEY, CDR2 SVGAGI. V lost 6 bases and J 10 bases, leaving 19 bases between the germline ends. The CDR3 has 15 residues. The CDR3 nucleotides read TGTGCCAGCAGCTGGACAGCTGTACTAAGGTCACCCCTCCACTTT. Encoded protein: CASSWTAVLRSPLHF.

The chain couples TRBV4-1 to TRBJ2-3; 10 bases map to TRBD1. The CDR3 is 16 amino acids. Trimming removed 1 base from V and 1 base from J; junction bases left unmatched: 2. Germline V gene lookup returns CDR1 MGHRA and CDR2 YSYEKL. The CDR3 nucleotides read TGCGCCAGCAGCCAAGGTGACAGGGGGCGCACAGATACGCAGTATTTT. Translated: CASSQGDRGRTDTQYF.

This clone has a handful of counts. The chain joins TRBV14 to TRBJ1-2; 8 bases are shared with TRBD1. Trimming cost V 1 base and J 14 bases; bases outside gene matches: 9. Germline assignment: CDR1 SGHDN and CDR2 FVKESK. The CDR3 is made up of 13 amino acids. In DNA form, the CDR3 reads TGTGCCAGCAGCCAAGCCCCCCGGACAGGGATAACCTTC. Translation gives CASSQAPRTGITF. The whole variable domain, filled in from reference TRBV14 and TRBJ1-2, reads EAGVTQFPSHSVIEKGQTVTLRCDPISGHDNLYWYRRVMGKEIKFLLHFVKESKQDESGMPNNRFLAERTGGTYSTLKVQPAELEDSGVYFCASSQAPRTGITFGSGTRLTVV.

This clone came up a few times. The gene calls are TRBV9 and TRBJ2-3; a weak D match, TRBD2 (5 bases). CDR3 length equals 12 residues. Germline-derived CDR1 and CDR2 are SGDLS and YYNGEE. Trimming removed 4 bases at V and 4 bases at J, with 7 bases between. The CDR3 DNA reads TGTGCCAGCAGCCCCGGGGCAGATACGCAGTATTTT. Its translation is CASSPGADTQYF.

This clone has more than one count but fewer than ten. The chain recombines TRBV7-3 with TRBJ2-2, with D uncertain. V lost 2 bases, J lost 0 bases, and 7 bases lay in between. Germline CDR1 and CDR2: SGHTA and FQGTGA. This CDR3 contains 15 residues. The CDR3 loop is CASSLGRTNTGELFF. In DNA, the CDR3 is TGTGCCAGCAGCTTAGGTCGTACGAACACCGGGGAGCTGTTTTTT. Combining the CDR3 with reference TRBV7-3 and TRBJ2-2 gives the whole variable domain GAGVSQTPSNKVTEKGKYVELRCDPISGHTALYWYRQSLGQGPEFLIYFQGTGAADDSGLPNDRFFAVRPEGSVSTLKIQRTERGDSAVYLCASSLGRTNTGELFFGEGSRLTVL.

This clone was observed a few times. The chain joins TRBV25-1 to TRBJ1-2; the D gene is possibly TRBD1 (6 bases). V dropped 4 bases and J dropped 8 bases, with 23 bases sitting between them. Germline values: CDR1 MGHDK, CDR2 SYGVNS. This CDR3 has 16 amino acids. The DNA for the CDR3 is TGTGCCAGCAGTGGACCTCGTGGGACCGACAGGAAGGGCTACACCTTC. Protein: CASSGPRGTDRKGYTF.

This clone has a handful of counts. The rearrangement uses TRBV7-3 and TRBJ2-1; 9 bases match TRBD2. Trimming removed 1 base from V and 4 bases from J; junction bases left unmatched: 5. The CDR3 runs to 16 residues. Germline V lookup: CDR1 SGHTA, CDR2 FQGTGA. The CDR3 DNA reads TGTGCCAGCAGCTTAAGGCTAGCGGGGATGTACAATGAGCAGTTCTTC. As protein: CASSLRLAGMYNEQFF.

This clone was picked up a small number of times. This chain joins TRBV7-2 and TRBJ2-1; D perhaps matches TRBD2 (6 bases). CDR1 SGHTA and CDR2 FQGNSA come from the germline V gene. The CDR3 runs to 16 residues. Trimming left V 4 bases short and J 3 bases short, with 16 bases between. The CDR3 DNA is TGTGCCAGCAGCTCCCTGTGGCGGGAAGACTACAATGAGCAGTTCTTC. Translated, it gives CASSSLWREDYNEQFF. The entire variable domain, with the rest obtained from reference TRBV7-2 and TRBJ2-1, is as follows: GAGVSQSPSNKVTEKGKDVELRCDPISGHTALYWYRQSLGQGLEFLIYFQGNSAPDKSGLPSDRFSAERTGGSVSTLTIQRTQQEDSAVYLCASSSLWREDYNEQFFGPGTRLTVL.

The chain's CDR3 is CASSLGTEQLNYGYTF. The CDR3 region has the DNA TGTGCCAGCAGCTTGGGCACAGAGCAGTTAAACTATGGCTACACCTTC. J is TRBJ1-2 and V is TRBV5-4; D uncertain. V was trimmed by 0 bases and J by 2 bases, leaving 14 bases between them. Per the germline V gene, CDR1 is SGHNT and CDR2 is YYREEE (reference sequence). The CDR3 loop spans 16 amino acids.

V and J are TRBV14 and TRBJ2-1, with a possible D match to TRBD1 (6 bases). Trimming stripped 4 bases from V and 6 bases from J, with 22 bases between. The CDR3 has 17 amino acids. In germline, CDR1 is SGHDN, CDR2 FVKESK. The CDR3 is CASSRWPAGVVPNEQFF. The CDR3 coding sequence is TGTGCCAGCAGCCGCTGGCCGGCAGGGGTGGTTCCCAATGAGCAGTTCTTC.

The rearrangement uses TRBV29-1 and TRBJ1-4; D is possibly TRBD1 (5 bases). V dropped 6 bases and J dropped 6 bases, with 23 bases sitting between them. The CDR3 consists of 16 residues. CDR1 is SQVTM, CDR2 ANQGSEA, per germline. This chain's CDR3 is CSVRQRTVLGDEKLFF. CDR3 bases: TGCAGCGTACGCCAAAGGACGGTTTTGGGGGATGAAAAACTGTTTTTT.

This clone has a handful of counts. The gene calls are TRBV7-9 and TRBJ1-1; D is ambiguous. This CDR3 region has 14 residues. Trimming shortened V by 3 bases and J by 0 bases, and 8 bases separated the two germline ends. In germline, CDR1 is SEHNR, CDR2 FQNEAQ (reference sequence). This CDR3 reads CASSFRTVNTEAFF. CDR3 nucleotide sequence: TGTGCCAGCAGCTTCAGGACGGTGAACACTGAAGCTTTCTTT.

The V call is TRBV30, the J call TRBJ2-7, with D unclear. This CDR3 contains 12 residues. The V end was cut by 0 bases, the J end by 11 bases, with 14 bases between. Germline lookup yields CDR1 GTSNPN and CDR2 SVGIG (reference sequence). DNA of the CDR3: TGTGCCTGGAGTGTTGATAGGTTTGTTGAGTACTTC. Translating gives CAWSVDRFVEYF.

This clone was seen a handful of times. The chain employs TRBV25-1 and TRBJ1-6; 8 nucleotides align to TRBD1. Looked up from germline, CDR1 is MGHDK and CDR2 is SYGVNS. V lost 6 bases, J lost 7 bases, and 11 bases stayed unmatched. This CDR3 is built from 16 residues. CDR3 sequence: CASRSAQGVLNSPLHF. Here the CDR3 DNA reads TGTGCCAGCAGGTCCGCACAGGGGGTTTTAAATTCACCCCTCCACTTT.

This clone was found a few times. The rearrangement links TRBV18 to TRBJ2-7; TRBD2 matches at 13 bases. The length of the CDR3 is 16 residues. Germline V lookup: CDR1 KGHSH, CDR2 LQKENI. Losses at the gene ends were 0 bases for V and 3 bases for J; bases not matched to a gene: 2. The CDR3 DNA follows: TGTGCCAGCTCACCACCGGGACTAGCGGGAATCTACGAGCAGTACTTC. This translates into CASSPPGLAGIYEQYF.

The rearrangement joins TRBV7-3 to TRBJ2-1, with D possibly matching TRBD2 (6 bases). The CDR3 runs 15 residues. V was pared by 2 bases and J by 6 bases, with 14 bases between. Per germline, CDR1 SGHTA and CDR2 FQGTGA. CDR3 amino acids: CASSLGGSFVNEQFF. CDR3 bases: TGTGCCAGCAGCTTAGGGGGGAGTTTCGTCAATGAGCAGTTCTTC.

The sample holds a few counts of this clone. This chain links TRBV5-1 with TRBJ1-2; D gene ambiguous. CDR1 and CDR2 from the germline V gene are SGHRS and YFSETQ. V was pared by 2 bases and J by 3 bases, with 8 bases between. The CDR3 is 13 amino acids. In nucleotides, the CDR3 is TGCGCCAGCAGCTTAGTCAGCGACTATGGCTACACCTTC. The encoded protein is CASSLVSDYGYTF.

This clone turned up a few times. The CDR3 region is CASSPDLWQYF. CDR3 DNA sequence: TGTGCCAGCAGCCCCGATTTGTGGCAGTACTTC. The chain carries TRBV7-2 and TRBJ2-7; D gene unclear. The CDR3 extends over 11 amino acids. V lost 5 bases and J lost 9, with 11 bases in between. CDR1 and CDR2 from the germline V gene are SGHTA and FQGNSA.